Below, one TCR beta chain is given with its context. This sample is drawn from a study of blood T cell repertoires in COVID-19. This table comes from immunoSEQ multiplex PCR, and its TCRdb copy is limited to in-frame clones, with some not included. The profile shows 65,000 to 75,000 clones, under 85% of them singletons. The receptor's source is a man in his 70s with acute or convalescent COVID-19. What was sequenced was peripheral blood.

CDR3 bases: TGTGCCAGCTCAGCGGAGTTGAACACCGGGGAGCTGTTTTTT. Its protein is CASSAELNTGELFF. The V call is TRBV18, the J call TRBJ2-2; no clear D gene. There are 14 residues in the CDR3. The V gene lost 5 bases and the J gene lost 1 base, with 8 bases spanning the gap. Germline V lookup: CDR1 KGHSH, CDR2 LQKENI.